A selection of T cell receptor beta chains follows, all from one sample in a study of blood T cell repertoires in COVID-19. Assay: immunoSEQ multiplex PCR; the TCRdb copy retains only in-frame clones and omits some. The sample has roughly 190,000 clones, approximately 73% seen once. Material for sequencing was PBMCs or T cells enriched from blood (not recorded which). Receptors were obtained from a woman between 50 and 59 years old with acute COVID-19. Both conserved end residues are part of each CDR3. The D gene is left open where the match is weak. Not all rows give a size; the values are once, few, many and, for expanded clones, a class.

.,few,TRBV3-1/TRBV3-2,TRBJ1-4,TGTGCCAGCAGCCAAGGCGGGGAAAAACTGTTTTTT,CASSQGGEKLFF
TRBD1,.,TRBV19,TRBJ1-5,TGTGCCAGTAGTAACACAGGGGGTGGGGGGAATCAGCCCCAGCATTTT,CASSNTGGGGNQPQHF
.,.,TRBV27,TRBJ1-6,TGTGCCAGCAGTTTAGCAGGGCTAGGTTCACCCCTCCACTTT,CASSLAGLGSPLHF
TRBD1,few,TRBV2,TRBJ1-5,TGTGCCAGCAGTCCGACAGGGTCCAATCAGCCCCAGCATTTT,CASSPTGSNQPQHF
TRBD1,.,TRBV5-1,TRBJ1-2,TGCGCCAGCAGCTCCGAACTGGGACAGGGCAGCGGCTACACCTTC,CASSSELGQGSGYTF
.,large,TRBV27,TRBJ1-1,TGTGCCAGCAGTCCTCCGACAGCCATGAACACTGAAGCTTTCTTT,CASSPPTAMNTEAFF
.,.,TRBV3-1/TRBV3-2,TRBJ1-4,TGTGCCAGCAGCCAAAATAGCCTTCTCGAAAAACTGTTTTTT,CASSQNSLLEKLFF
.,.,TRBV5-1,TRBJ2-2,TGCGCCAGCAGCTTCACAAGGACAGCGAACACCGGGGAGCTGTTTTTT,CASSFTRTANTGELFF
.,.,TRBV7-9,TRBJ1-4,TGTGCCAGCAGCCCTCGACAGGACCCCAATGAAAAACTGTTTTTT,CASSPRQDPNEKLFF
TRBD2,.,TRBV19,TRBJ2-2,TGTGCCAGTAGTATGCCCCAAGCTAGCGGGGGCCGGGCGACCGGGGAGCTGTTTTTT,CASSMPQASGGRATGELFF
TRBD2,.,TRBV24-1,TRBJ2-3,TGTGCCACCAGTGATTACCGCGGGGGGACCACAGATACGCAGTATTTT,CATSDYRGGTTDTQYF
.,.,TRBV27,TRBJ1-2,TGTGCCAGCAGCGAGACGGAGGCGGGCTATGGCTACACCTTC,CASSETEAGYGYTF
.,.,TRBV27,TRBJ1-1,TGTGCCAGCAGTTTGTTCGGCGGACTAATGAACACTGAAGCTTTCTTT,CASSLFGGLMNTEAFF
.,.,TRBV19,TRBJ1-4,TGTGCCAGTAGTATAAGTAGGGGGAGTGAAAAACTGTTTTTT,CASSISRGSEKLFF
.,.,TRBV2,TRBJ1-4,TGTGCCAGCAGTGCCCAGACTACAACTAATGAAAAACTGTTTTTT,CASSAQTTTNEKLFF
TRBD2,.,TRBV4-2,TRBJ2-3,TGTGCCAGCAGCCAAGATTTGGCGGGGGGTACTAGCACAGATACGCAGTATTTT,CASSQDLAGGTSTDTQYF
TRBD2,few,TRBV14,TRBJ2-1,TGTGCCAGCAGCCCTAGCGGGGGGGCCAATGAGCAGTTCTTC,CASSPSGGANEQFF
TRBD1,.,TRBV7-6,TRBJ2-2,TGTGCCAGCAGCTTACTCGGACAGGGAGCGAACACCGGGGAGCTGTTTTTT,CASSLLGQGANTGELFF
.,once,TRBV19,TRBJ1-4,TGTGCCAGTACCACGATTTACCGGGAGGAGGGGGATGAAAAACTGTTTTTT,CASTTIYREEGDEKLFF
TRBD2,once,TRBV24-1,TRBJ2-2,TGTGCCACCAGTGACCCCGGGACTAGCGACCCCGGGGAGCTGTTTTTT,CATSDPGTSDPGELFF
.,many,TRBV6-6,TRBJ1-5,TGTGCCAGCAGTTACTCGGGGGGGGTCGACAGTCAGCCCCAGCATTTT,CASSYSGGVDSQPQHF
.,once,TRBV5-6,TRBJ1-6,TGTGCCAGCAGCTTGGTTCGGTCCGCATATTCACCCCTCCACTTT,CASSLVRSAYSPLHF
TRBD1,.,TRBV5-1,TRBJ1-2,TGCGCCAGCAGCTTGGACAGGGGAGACTATGGCTACACCTTC,CASSLDRGDYGYTF
TRBD2,.,TRBV7-9,TRBJ2-1,TGTGCCAGCAGCCCCGGCGGGGGGGAGCAGTTCTTC,CASSPGGGEQFF
.,.,TRBV4-2,TRBJ1-4,TGTGCCAGCAGCCTAAGACAGTCGGCAAATGAAAAACTGTTTTTT,CASSLRQSANEKLFF
.,.,TRBV5-1,TRBJ2-2,TGCGCCAGCAGCTTGGCAGTAACCAACACCGGGGAGCTGTTTTTT,CASSLAVTNTGELFF
TRBD1,.,TRBV18,TRBJ1-1,TGTGCCAGCTCACCAGCAGGGGGGAATGAGGGGAGCACTGAAGCTTTCTTT,CASSPAGGNEGSTEAFF
TRBD1,.,TRBV6-5,TRBJ1-1,TGTGCCAGCCCTGACAGGGCCTGGAACACTGAAGCTTTCTTT,CASPDRAWNTEAFF
.,few,TRBV7-2,TRBJ2-1,TGTGCCAGCAGCTTAGTTAGCGGTGACAATGAGCAGTTCTTC,CASSLVSGDNEQFF
.,.,TRBV7-8,TRBJ1-3,TGTGCCAGCAGCTTAGGAGGCAACTCTGGAAACACCATATATTTT,CASSLGGNSGNTIYF
.,few,TRBV7-9,TRBJ1-6,TGTGCCAGCAGCCTCACCGACAGCTATAATTCACCCCTCCACTTT,CASSLTDSYNSPLHF
TRBD1,few,TRBV5-4,TRBJ2-1,TGTGCCAGCAGCTTGGGACAGGGCTCATACAATGAGCAGTTCTTC,CASSLGQGSYNEQFF
.,.,TRBV7-9,TRBJ1-5,TGTGCCAGCAGCTTCGCGGAGGAGAATCAGCCCCAGCATTTT,CASSFAEENQPQHF
.,.,TRBV24-1,TRBJ1-1,TGTGCCACCCCCACCCATGGGGGGACTGAAGCTTTCTTT,CATPTHGGTEAFF
TRBD1,.,TRBV7-9,TRBJ1-4,TGTGCCAGCAGCTTAGGGGCACAGGGGGAAAAACTGTTTTTT,CASSLGAQGEKLFF
TRBD1,.,TRBV5-6,TRBJ2-6,TGTGCCAGCAGTCGGACAGGGGGTCCTGGGGCCAACGTCCTGACTTTC,CASSRTGGPGANVLTF
TRBD1,.,TRBV28,TRBJ1-1,TGTGCCAGCAGTCTACCGATCCTGGACAGGGGGAACACTGAAGCTTTCTTT,CASSLPILDRGNTEAFF
TRBD1,.,TRBV3-1/TRBV3-2,TRBJ2-1,TGTGCCAGCAGCTTTTCTAACAGGGGGCAGTTCTTC,CASSFSNRGQFF
.,.,TRBV4-2,TRBJ1-1,TGTGCCAGCAGCCAAGACTACACTGAAGCTTTCTTT,CASSQDYTEAFF
.,.,TRBV2,TRBJ1-2,TGTGCCAGCAGTGAAGAGAGCTATGGCTACACCTTC,CASSEESYGYTF
TRBD2,.,TRBV11-2,TRBJ2-2,TGTGCCAGCCGACTAGCGGGCTCCGGGGAGCTGTTTTTT,CASRLAGSGELFF
.,.,TRBV12-3/TRBV12-4,TRBJ2-2,TGTGCCAGCAGTCCCGGCACCGGGGAGCTGTTTTTT,CASSPGTGELFF
.,.,TRBV6-6,TRBJ1-5,TGTGCCAGCACCCTGCCGGGGGGCGGGCAGCCCCAGCATTTT,CASTLPGGGQPQHF
TRBD1,few,TRBV9,TRBJ2-5,TGTGCCAGCAGCGTAATACAGGGGGCGATGGAGACCCAGTACTTC,CASSVIQGAMETQYF
.,.,TRBV9,TRBJ2-5,TGTGCCAGCAGCGTAGGTCTCGGCGGGGGCATGGAGACCCAGTACTTC,CASSVGLGGGMETQYF
.,.,TRBV5-1,TRBJ1-1,TGCGCCAGCAGCTTCGTGGGCGTCTCTCTTGAAGCTTTCTTT,CASSFVGVSLEAFF
.,.,TRBV15,TRBJ2-5,TGTGCCACCTCCCCCGGTCCAGAGACCCAGTACTTC,CATSPGPETQYF
.,.,TRBV28,TRBJ1-5,TGTGCCAGCACCTCAGGGACACGGGATCAGCCCCAGCATTTT,CASTSGTRDQPQHF
.,.,TRBV4-2,TRBJ1-1,TGTGCCAGCATGGGCCTCGGGGAGGGGAACACTGAAGCTTTCTTT,CASMGLGEGNTEAFF
TRBD1,.,TRBV5-3,TRBJ1-1,TGTGCCAGAATTGGGGTCGATGTCCCTTTAAACTGGGGACAGGGAGACACTGAAGCTTTCTTT,CARIGVDVPLNWGQGDTEAFF
.,.,TRBV6-5,TRBJ2-1,TGTGCCAGCAGTCCACTAGGGAGCTCCTACAATGAGCAGTTCTTC,CASSPLGSSYNEQFF
TRBD1,.,TRBV18,TRBJ1-4,TGTGCCAGCTCCAATTCACAGGGGCATGAAAAACTGTTTTTT,CASSNSQGHEKLFF
TRBD1,.,TRBV5-1,TRBJ1-2,TGCGCCAGCAGCTCGACAGGGAACTATGGCTACACCTTC,CASSSTGNYGYTF
TRBD1,.,TRBV15,TRBJ1-5,TGTGCCACCAGCAGAGGTAGGGGGCTTGGCAATCAGCCCCAGCATTTT,CATSRGRGLGNQPQHF
.,.,TRBV10-1,TRBJ2-1,TGCGCCAGCAGAAGCGGACAGGAGCAGTTCTTC,CASRSGQEQFF
.,.,TRBV4-1,TRBJ1-1,TGCGCCAGCAGGTCTTACACTGAAGCTTTCTTT,CASRSYTEAFF
.,.,TRBV11-3,TRBJ1-1,TGTGCCAGCAGCTCCTCCGGGCGGGACACTGAAGCTTTCTTT,CASSSSGRDTEAFF